The 7 T cell receptor beta chains given below trace back to one sample, sequenced in a study of blood T cell repertoires in COVID-19. Method: immunoSEQ multiplex PCR; TCRdb's copy keeps in-frame clones and lacks some. The profile shows tens of thousands of clones, just over 85% of them singletons. Source material: peripheral blood. Every receptor here comes from a human donor in a cohort sampled during active COVID-19.

This clone is a singleton in its sample. V gene TRBV7-9 combines with J gene TRBJ2-7; TRBD2 might be the D (6 bases). Deletions cut 7 bases from V and 2 bases from J, with 15 bases between. The CDR3 covers 14 residues. The germline V gene encodes CDR1 SEHNR and CDR2 FQNEAQ (reference sequence). CDR3 DNA sequence: TGTGCCAGCACTTCACGGGGGTCTACCTACGAGCAGTACTTC. Translating gives CASTSRGSTYEQYF.

This clone has only one observation. The chain joins TRBV27 to TRBJ2-7; D perhaps matches TRBD1 (6 bases). The CDR3 runs 14 residues. Trimming removed 7 bases from V and 2 bases from J, with 15 bases in between. Germline CDR1 MNHEY, CDR2 SMNVEV (reference sequence). CDR3 nucleotides: TGTGCCAGCAAAATCCCAGGACAGACCTACGAGCAGTACTTC. Its protein is CASKIPGQTYEQYF.

The chain is built from TRBV6-5 and TRBJ1-1; a possible D gene is TRBD1 (6 bases). V shed 6 bases and J shed 0 bases, with 14 bases lying between them. This CDR3 contains 15 residues. In germline, CDR1 is MNHEY, CDR2 SVGAGI. The CDR3 loop is CASSKSGQMNTEAFF. The CDR3 DNA follows: TGTGCCAGCAGCAAATCGGGACAAATGAACACTGAAGCTTTCTTT.

This clone was detected only a few times. The CDR3 sequence is CASSGRSEAFF. CDR3 DNA sequence: TGTGCCAGCAGCGGGAGGTCTGAAGCTTTCTTT. V gene TRBV6-2 or TRBV6-3 combines with J gene TRBJ1-1; D remains ambiguous. The CDR3 length is 11 residues. Germline loops: CDR1 MNHEY, CDR2 SVGEGT. V lost 6 bases and J lost 6, with 8 bases in between.

This sequence joins TRBV5-6 and TRBJ2-7; possible D gene TRBD1, 5 bases. Per the germline V gene, CDR1 is SGHDT and CDR2 is YYEEEE. The V and J ends lost 3 bases and 3 bases respectively, with 13 bases between them. The CDR3 loop spans 14 amino acids. CDR3 in amino acids: CASSWGLGYYEQYF. The CDR3, as DNA: TGTGCCAGCAGCTGGGGCCTGGGATACTACGAGCAGTACTTC.

The chain carries TRBV14 and TRBJ2-5; 10 bases agree with TRBD1. After removal of 4 bases from V and 4 bases from J, the junction contained 6 bases not matched to a gene. Germline CDR1 SGHDN, CDR2 FVKESK. The CDR3 contains 15 residues. The CDR3 protein is CASSPGTGAGETQYF. The CDR3 DNA is TGTGCCAGCAGCCCGGGGACAGGGGCCGGAGAGACCCAGTACTTC. Full variable domain (rest looked up from reference TRBV14 and TRBJ2-5): EAGVTQFPSHSVIEKGQTVTLRCDPISGHDNLYWYRRVMGKEIKFLLHFVKESKQDESGMPNNRFLAERTGGTYSTLKVQPAELEDSGVYFCASSPGTGAGETQYFGPGTRLLVL.

The J gene is TRBJ1-3, the V gene TRBV7-8; D gene uncertain. CDR3 size: 12 residues. Trimming cost V 5 bases and J 4 bases, with 6 bases left between them. Germline lookup yields CDR1 SGHVS and CDR2 FQNEAQ. CDR3 DNA: TGTGCCAGCAGCCATCGGGGAAACACCATATATTTT. Translated: CASSHRGNTIYF. The full variable domain, in which reference TRBV7-8 and TRBJ1-3 provide the parts outside the CDR3, is GAGVSQSPRYKVAKRGQDVALRCDPISGHVSLFWYQQALGQGPEFLTYFQNEAQLDKSGLPSDRFFAERPEGSVSTLKIQRTQQEDSAVYLCASSHRGNTIYFGEGSWLTVV.